A selection of T cell receptor beta chains follows, all from one sample in a study of neurological immune-mediated disorders. TCRdb re-called the 5' RACE reads through MiXCR, storing one row per CDR3 protein. The table includes fewer than 110,000 distinct CDR3 sequences, 10% to 14% detected once. The specimen was PBMCs. The source is a female donor with HTLV-1-associated myelopathy (HAM/TSP). The CDR3 runs from the conserved cysteine through the conserved F or W. The order of the fields is D gene, clone size, J gene, V gene, CDR3 DNA, CDR3 protein. D genes are given only for firm matches. The listing skips clone size in some rows; elsewhere it reads once, few, many or a size class.

D: -; size: many; J: TRBJ2-2; V: TRBV14; DNA: TGTGTCAGCAGCCAAGTCCAGGCCGGGGAGCTGTTTTTT; CDR3: CVSSQVQAGELFF
D: -; size: -; J: TRBJ2-3; V: TRBV4-1; DNA: TGCACCAGCAGCACGCGGTACAGGGACGGCGTCCAAGGCAGAGATACGCAGTATTTT; CDR3: CTSSTRYRDGVQGRDTQYF
D: -; size: many; J: TRBJ2-2; V: TRBV29-1; DNA: TGCAGCGTCGGGTGGACAGTGAACACCGGGGAGCTGTTTTTT; CDR3: CSVGWTVNTGELFF
D: TRBD2; size: -; J: TRBJ2-3; V: TRBV6-2/TRBV6-3; DNA: TGTGCCAGCAGTCCACGGACTAGCGGCACAGATACGCAGTATTTT; CDR3: CASSPRTSGTDTQYF
D: TRBD1; size: many; J: TRBJ2-3; V: TRBV7-9; DNA: TGTGCCAGCAGCACATGGGACAGGGGGCCAAATACGCAGTATTTT; CDR3: CASSTWDRGPNTQYF
D: -; size: many; J: TRBJ2-1; V: TRBV6-5; DNA: TGTGCCAGCAGCTTACAGGCAGGGGAGGGAAATGAGCAGTTCTTC; CDR3: CASSLQAGEGNEQFF
D: -; size: -; J: TRBJ2-3; V: TRBV27; DNA: TGTGCCAGCAGGGCCCGCGGGGGCTTCACAGATACGCAGTATTTT; CDR3: CASRARGGFTDTQYF
D: -; size: -; J: TRBJ1-1; V: TRBV5-1; DNA: TGCGCCAGCAGCTCTAAGGGGTCCACTGAAGCTTTCTTT; CDR3: CASSSKGSTEAFF
D: -; size: many; J: TRBJ1-4; V: TRBV27; DNA: TGTGCCAGCAGTACACCATACAGGGAAAAACTGTTTTTT; CDR3: CASSTPYREKLFF
D: -; size: -; J: TRBJ2-7; V: TRBV29-1; DNA: TGCAGCGTCGTCAAACCGGGTTCCTACGAGCAGTACTTC; CDR3: CSVVKPGSYEQYF
D: -; size: many; J: TRBJ2-7; V: TRBV7-2; DNA: TGTGCCAGCAGGAGGGGGGGGGTTTCCTACGAGCAGTACTTC; CDR3: CASRRGGVSYEQYF
D: -; size: many; J: TRBJ2-1; V: TRBV18; DNA: TGTGCCTCCCGGGCGGTCGATGAGCAGTTCTTC; CDR3: CASRAVDEQFF
D: -; size: few; J: TRBJ2-2; V: TRBV6-2/TRBV6-3; DNA: TGTGCCAGCAAAGTCCGGTTGGACCCCGGGGAGCTGTTTTTT; CDR3: CASKVRLDPGELFF
D: TRBD1; size: many; J: TRBJ1-5; V: TRBV20-1; DNA: TGCAGTGCCCGACAGGGATCAAATCAGCCCCAGCATTTT; CDR3: CSARQGSNQPQHF
D: TRBD1; size: many; J: TRBJ1-6; V: TRBV5-1; DNA: TGCGCCAGCAGCCTTGGACAGGTTTTGGAATCACCCCTCCACTTT; CDR3: CASSLGQVLESPLHF
D: TRBD1; size: many; J: TRBJ2-4; V: TRBV27; DNA: TGTGCCAGCAGTCCAGGGGACAGTCACATTCAGTACTTC; CDR3: CASSPGDSHIQYF
D: -; size: many; J: TRBJ2-1; V: TRBV28; DNA: TGTGCCAGCAGGCCAACTAGCTCGGCCAATGAGCAGTTCTTC; CDR3: CASRPTSSANEQFF
D: TRBD1; size: -; J: TRBJ2-1; V: TRBV6-6; DNA: TGTGCCAGCAGCACCGACAGGGTAGGGTACAATGAGCAGTTCTTC; CDR3: CASSTDRVGYNEQFF
D: -; size: many; J: TRBJ2-1; V: TRBV20-1; DNA: TGCAGTGCTGGGGGAACAGGGGGGGTAAAGTTCTTC; CDR3: CSAGGTGGVKFF
D: TRBD2; size: many; J: TRBJ2-1; V: TRBV20-1; DNA: TGCAGTGCGGTGCGGGGGAGCTCCTACAATGAGCAGTTCTTC; CDR3: CSAVRGSSYNEQFF
D: TRBD2; size: many; J: TRBJ2-1; V: TRBV4-2; DNA: TGTGCCAGCAGCCAAGATAAGCGGGGGGACCCCGCTGAGCAGTTCTTC; CDR3: CASSQDKRGDPAEQFF
D: TRBD2; size: many; J: TRBJ2-3; V: TRBV29-1; DNA: TGCAGCGTTGAGGTGGGACTAGCGGGGTCAGATACGCAGTATTTT; CDR3: CSVEVGLAGSDTQYF
D: TRBD1; size: many; J: TRBJ2-7; V: TRBV20-1; DNA: TGCAGTGCTAGCAACCGGGACAGCGCCTACGAGCAGTACTTC; CDR3: CSASNRDSAYEQYF
D: -; size: -; J: TRBJ2-2; V: TRBV19; DNA: TGTGCCAGTATCTCCGGGTCTCTGGGCGGGGAGCTGTTTTTT; CDR3: CASISGSLGGELFF
D: -; size: many; J: TRBJ2-5; V: TRBV4-1; DNA: TGCGCCAGCAGCCAAGAACAGGTGAGGGAGACCCAGTACTTC; CDR3: CASSQEQVRETQYF
D: -; size: many; J: TRBJ2-2; V: TRBV5-1; DNA: TGCGCCAGCAGCTTGCTGGGATCGGTTGACACCGGGGAGCTGTTTTTT; CDR3: CASSLLGSVDTGELFF
D: -; size: many; J: TRBJ1-3; V: TRBV5-1; DNA: TGCGCCAGCAGCTTGCGCGGGGGCTCTGGAAACACCATATATTTT; CDR3: CASSLRGGSGNTIYF
D: -; size: many; J: TRBJ2-1; V: TRBV3-1; DNA: TGTGCCAGCAGCCAAGATATGGGGACACTTTACAATGAGCAGTTCTTC; CDR3: CASSQDMGTLYNEQFF
D: -; size: many; J: TRBJ2-3; V: TRBV20-1; DNA: TGCAGTGCTAGTGGTGCCCCCCGGGATTGGACGCAGTATTTT; CDR3: CSASGAPRDWTQYF
D: -; size: -; J: TRBJ1-6; V: TRBV28; DNA: TGTGCCAGCAGTTCCATCAGCGGGAGTGTACCCCCCCACTTT; CDR3: CASSSISGSVPPHF
D: -; size: many; J: TRBJ1-4; V: TRBV7-2; DNA: TGTGCCAGCAGCCAAAATACGGGGAATGAAAAACTGTTTTTT; CDR3: CASSQNTGNEKLFF
D: TRBD1; size: many; J: TRBJ1-2; V: TRBV12-5; DNA: TGTGCTAGTGGTTTCCGGGACAGGGTGATTGGCTACACCTTC; CDR3: CASGFRDRVIGYTF
D: -; size: many; J: TRBJ1-5; V: TRBV20-1; DNA: TGCAGTGCGGGCAGGGAAACGAAGCCCCAGCATTTT; CDR3: CSAGRETKPQHF
D: -; size: -; J: TRBJ2-3; V: TRBV20-1; DNA: TGCAGTGCCGGGGGGCTGGGGGGCTCAGATACGCAGTATTTT; CDR3: CSAGGLGGSDTQYF
D: -; size: many; J: TRBJ1-1; V: TRBV18; DNA: TGTGCCAGCTCACCCGAGACAGGTGGCACTGAAGCTTTCTTT; CDR3: CASSPETGGTEAFF
D: -; size: many; J: TRBJ2-7; V: TRBV12-3/TRBV12-4; DNA: TGTGCCAGCAGTTTAAGACGGGGCCCCGGGTACGAGCAGTACTTC; CDR3: CASSLRRGPGYEQYF
D: -; size: many; J: TRBJ1-3; V: TRBV6-5; DNA: TGTGCCAGCAGGCCTAGGCCTGTTGGAAACACCATATATTTT; CDR3: CASRPRPVGNTIYF
D: -; size: many; J: TRBJ2-2; V: TRBV30; DNA: TGTGCCTTCCCGAGGACCCTTCATTTTAACACCGGGGAGCTGTTTTTT; CDR3: CAFPRTLHFNTGELFF
D: -; size: many; J: TRBJ1-1; V: TRBV7-2; DNA: TGTGCCAGCAGCTTAGTTGTCCTGAACACTGAAGCTTTCTTT; CDR3: CASSLVVLNTEAFF
D: -; size: many; J: TRBJ1-1; V: TRBV4-1; DNA: TGCGCCAGCAGCCAAGATGTATATGGGGGGGGAGGTGAAGCTTTCTTT; CDR3: CASSQDVYGGGGEAFF
D: -; size: -; J: TRBJ1-2; V: TRBV20-1; DNA: TGCAGTGCTTCCGAGGGACCCCTTGGTGGCTACACCTTC; CDR3: CSASEGPLGGYTF
D: TRBD1; size: many; J: TRBJ2-2; V: TRBV29-1; DNA: TGCAGCGTTGAAGATCCCGACAGGGGGAGCACCGGGGAGCTGTTTTTT; CDR3: CSVEDPDRGSTGELFF
D: TRBD2; size: medium-sized; J: TRBJ2-1; V: TRBV29-1; DNA: TGCAGCGTGGGGGGACTAGCGGGGGAACGGCAGTTCTTC; CDR3: CSVGGLAGERQFF
D: -; size: many; J: TRBJ1-2; V: TRBV4-3; DNA: TGCGCCAGCAGCCAAGGGCTTGCGGCCAACTATGGCTACACCTTC; CDR3: CASSQGLAANYGYTF
D: TRBD2; size: many; J: TRBJ2-5; V: TRBV20-1; DNA: TGCAGTGCTAGGGGTAGCGGGGGTTACCAAGAGACCCAGTACTTC; CDR3: CSARGSGGYQETQYF
D: TRBD1; size: many; J: TRBJ1-5; V: TRBV2; DNA: TGTGCCAGCAGTTTATACAGGGGCCAGCCCCAGCATTTT; CDR3: CASSLYRGQPQHF